What follows are 21 T cell receptor beta chains derived from one specimen sequenced in a study of blood T cell repertoires in COVID-19 (TCRdb year 2020). The method behind the library was the immunoSEQ multiplex PCR assay. TCRdb obtained this table from immuneACCESS and retained in-frame rearrangements with V and J assigned. These tables miss some clones; where compared with another copy, unresolved V genes account for less than half of the shortfall, and the remainder is unexplained. The sample data list approximately 40,000 clones, and 75% to 90% of these were observed just once. The ten largest clones take up over 20% of the sample. The material sequenced was peripheral blood. The receptors come from a man in his 60s with acute or convalescent COVID-19.

The chain carries TRBV5-6 and TRBJ1-6; D is perhaps TRBD1 (5 bases). Between the trimmed V and J ends, which lost 2 bases and 9 bases, there was a span of 12 bases. The CDR3 is made up of 14 amino acids. Looked up from germline, CDR1 is SGHDT and CDR2 is YYEEEE. CDR3 protein: CASSLAGLGSPLHF. The CDR3 nucleotides are TGTGCCAGCAGCTTAGCAGGGCTAGGTTCACCCCTCCACTTT.

The rearrangement uses TRBV3-1 (or the pseudogene TRBV3-2) and TRBJ2-5; TRBD2 is a possible D gene (5 bases). Deletions cut 1 base from V and 2 bases from J, with 8 bases between. CDR3 length: 14 residues. Germline values: CDR1 LGHDT, CDR2 YNNKEL (reference sequence). In nucleotides, the CDR3 is TGTGCCAGCAGCCAAGCCCGGGAACAAGAGACCCAGTACTTC. Residues: CASSQAREQETQYF.

V and J are TRBV9 and TRBJ1-2, with 7 bases identical to TRBD1. Germline-derived CDR1 and CDR2 are SGDLS and YYNGEE. The ends lost 1 base at V and 2 bases at J; junction bases unmatched: 8. This CDR3 comprises 16 residues. The CDR3 here is CASSVSPTTGNYGYTF. DNA of the CDR3: TGTGCCAGCAGCGTATCTCCTACGACAGGGAACTATGGCTACACCTTC.

The chain couples TRBV7-2 to TRBJ1-2; 7 nucleotides line up with TRBD1. Germline CDR1 is SGHTA and CDR2 is FQGNSA. V gave up 4 bases and J gave up 5 bases; unmatched junction bases: 13. CDR3 size: 16 residues. Here the CDR3 reads CASSWTSGQGGYGYTF. CDR3 coding DNA: TGTGCCAGCAGCTGGACCTCCGGTCAGGGGGGATATGGCTACACCTTC.

CDR3 loop: CATSDPGLAGAETQYF. The CDR3 DNA reads TGTGCCACCAGTGACCCCGGGTTAGCGGGAGCAGAGACCCAGTACTTC. J is TRBJ2-5 and V is TRBV24-1; 9 nucleotides match TRBD2. Losses at the gene ends were 4 bases for V and 4 bases for J; bases not matched to a gene: 9. CDR1 is KGHDR, CDR2 SFDVKD, per germline. The length of the CDR3 is 16 residues.

This clone has just one count. V is TRBV5-4 and J is TRBJ1-1; D might be TRBD1 (5 bases). The V gene lost 4 bases and the J gene lost 3 bases, with 19 bases spanning the gap. The CDR3 is 16 amino acids. The germline CDR1 and CDR2 sequences are SGHNT and YYREEE (reference sequence). CDR3 in amino acids: CASSQKILGRDTEAFF. In DNA form, the CDR3 reads TGTGCCAGCAGCCAAAAAATATTGGGCAGGGACACTGAAGCTTTCTTT.

The V gene is TRBV12-2, the J gene TRBJ2-3; the table's D gene call, TRBD2, was not cross checked with the DNA. TRBV12-2 is labeled a pseudogene. The CDR3 spans 16 residues. This CDR3 is CASRFQGAGLTDTQYF. The CDR3 bases are TGTGCAAGTCGCTTTCAGGGAGCGGGACTCACAGATACGCAGTATTTT.

V is TRBV5-6 and J is TRBJ2-7, with 11 bases matching TRBD1. Trimming took 6 bases from V and 4 from J; bases not matched to a gene: 9. Per the germline V gene, CDR1 is SGHDT and CDR2 is YYEEEE. The CDR3 totals 15 residues. The CDR3 is CASNAEGTGGYEQYV. The CDR3, as DNA: TGTGCCAGCAACGCAGAGGGGACAGGGGGGTACGAGCAGTACGTC.

The CDR3 nucleotides are TGTGCCAGCAGCTTAGTTCAGGCGGGGATACCCACTGAAGCTTTCTTT. This encodes CASSLVQAGIPTEAFF. The chain couples TRBV7-8 to TRBJ1-1, with D hard to call. The V gene lost 1 base and the J gene lost 4 bases, with 16 bases spanning the gap. Germline loops: CDR1 SGHVS, CDR2 FQNEAQ. The CDR3 extends over 16 amino acids.

The gene calls are TRBV14 and TRBJ1-6; D may be TRBD1 (6 bases). This CDR3 is 15 amino acids long. Germline values: CDR1 SGHDN, CDR2 FVKESK. The V end lost 2 bases, the J end lost 11 bases, and 16 bases lay between the germline ends. CDR3 residues: CASSQSRGAGAPLHF. As DNA, the CDR3 is TGTGCCAGCAGCCAATCCAGGGGAGCCGGAGCACCCCTCCACTTT.

V and J are TRBV6-5 and TRBJ1-4, with 9 nucleotides matching TRBD1. The CDR3 is 14 residues long. Germline V CDR1 and CDR2: MNHEY, SVGAGI. As DNA, the CDR3 is TGTGCTACTACCCCGGGACAGGGAGATGAAAAACTGTTTTTT. It encodes CATTPGQGDEKLFF.

Points on this clone: The junction and the germline gene differ at one end; a read error may be behind it. V and J are TRBV7-7 and TRBJ2-1; no clear D gene. This CDR3 spans 13 amino acids. Germline values: CDR1 SSHAT, CDR2 FNYEAQ (reference sequence). This chain's CDR3 is CASSLNADNEQFF. The CDR3 DNA is TGTGCTAGCAGCTTAAACGCAGACAATGAGCAGTTCTTC.

The chain recombines TRBV19 with TRBJ1-5, with D unresolved. CDR3 length: 15 amino acids. The V end was cut by 7 bases, the J end by 5 bases, with 18 bases between. CDR1 is LNHDA, CDR2 SQIVND, per germline (reference sequence). CDR3 protein: CASNPSGIFYQPQHF. The CDR3, as DNA: TGTGCCAGTAATCCGTCGGGGATCTTCTATCAGCCCCAGCATTTT.

The V call is TRBV10-2, the J call TRBJ1-4; D may be TRBD1 (6 bases). Germline loops: CDR1 WSHSY, CDR2 SAAADI. This CDR3 region has 13 residues. Trimming removed 4 bases from V and 6 bases from J, with 9 bases in between. In nucleotides, the CDR3 is TGCGCCAGCAGTGGGGGGGGCGATGAAAAACTGTTTTTT. Translating it yields CASSGGGDEKLFF.

The genes are TRBV6-5 and TRBJ2-3; TRBD2 agrees at 7 bases. Germline CDR1 is MNHEY and CDR2 is SVGAGI. V gave up 7 bases and J gave up 5 bases; unmatched junction bases: 6. The CDR3 contains 13 residues. The CDR3 reads CASIRREIDTQYF. The DNA for the CDR3 is TGTGCCAGCATCCGGCGGGAGATAGATACGCAGTATTTT.

The chain employs TRBV28 and TRBJ1-3; tentatively, D is TRBD1 (5 bases). From germline, CDR1 is MDHEN and CDR2 SYDVKM. The V end was cut by 4 bases, the J end by 8 bases, with 18 bases between. This CDR3 has 15 residues. The CDR3, as DNA: TGTGCCAGCAGTTCATCCGGGACGGAGGGCCACACCATATATTTT. This encodes CASSSSGTEGHTIYF.

J is TRBJ2-3 and V is TRBV29-1; 14 bases align to TRBD2. The V gene's germline CDR1 is SQVTM and CDR2 ANQGSEA. CDR3 length equals 17 residues. Unmatched junction bases numbered 11, after V lost 5 bases and J lost 4 bases. This CDR3 reads CSVSQGTSGRGADTQYF. The CDR3 DNA reads TGCAGCGTTTCCCAGGGGACTAGCGGGAGAGGCGCAGATACGCAGTATTTT.

The genes are TRBV12-1 and TRBJ2-4; the table's D call, TRBD1, was not checked against the DNA. TRBV12-1 is an annotated pseudogene. This CDR3 has 16 residues. CDR3 bases: TGTGCCAGCAGCCGGGAACAGGGGATAGCCAAAAACATTCAGTACTTC. It is translated as CASSREQGIAKNIQYF.

The chain carries TRBV2 and TRBJ1-6; 9 nucleotides align to TRBD1. After removal of 4 bases from V and 11 bases from J, the junction contained 3 bases not matched to a gene. Germline V gene sequence: CDR1 SNHLY, CDR2 FYNNEI. CDR3 size: 13 residues. As DNA, the CDR3 is TGTGCCAGCAGTGTGGACAGGGGCGCACCCCTCCACTTT. This gives the protein CASSVDRGAPLHF.

This clone qualifies as medium-sized (0.01 to 0.1%). The chain is built from TRBV28 and TRBJ1-1; D is possibly TRBD1 (6 bases). Germline assignment: CDR1 MDHEN and CDR2 SYDVKM. V was cut by 6 bases and J by 2 bases, with 13 bases left in between. This CDR3 has 14 residues. The CDR3 protein is CASRDDRLNTEAFF. The CDR3 nucleotides read TGTGCCAGCAGGGACGACAGGTTAAACACTGAAGCTTTCTTT.

The chain joins TRBV5-1 to TRBJ1-4, with TRBD1 matching 8 bases. The CDR3 consists of 15 residues. Unmatched junction bases numbered 6, after V lost 0 bases and J lost 8 bases. Germline lookup yields CDR1 SGHRS and CDR2 YFSETQ. The CDR3 sequence: CASSLAGTGREKLFF. The CDR3 bases are TGCGCCAGCAGCTTGGCCGGGACAGGTCGCGAAAAACTGTTTTTT.